A single sample is the source of the 7 T cell receptor beta chains below, sequenced in a study of CD8 T cells in Susac syndrome. When the RNA was reverse transcribed, random hexamers were used with an input of roughly 0.5 to 1 ug. Each CDR3 protein is one row after TCRdb ran MiXCR on the immunoSEQ multiplex PCR reads. In the table there are about 160,000 distinct CDR3 sequences, just over 90% of which are singletons. The specimen sequenced was CD4+ T cells from PBMCs. The receptors originated from a human donor in good health.

The rearrangement links TRBV20-1 to TRBJ2-2; TRBD2 might be the D (5 bases). V was trimmed by 6 bases and J by 5 bases, leaving 13 bases between them. Germline values: CDR1 DFQATT, CDR2 SNEGSKA (reference sequence). The CDR3 totals 13 residues. The CDR3 here is CSATRPGTGELFF. CDR3 coding DNA: TGCAGTGCCACGAGGCCGGGGACCGGGGAGCTGTTTTTT.

CDR3 protein: CASSRDIDYEQYF. The CDR3 DNA follows: TGTGCCAGCAGCCGGGACATAGACTACGAGCAGTACTTC. The chain combines TRBV7-8 with TRBJ2-7, with D possibly matching TRBD1 (6 bases). Germline CDR1 and CDR2: SGHVS and FQNEAQ. This CDR3 comprises 13 residues. The ends were cut back, 5 bases at V and 3 bases at J, with 11 bases in the middle.

This clonotype was recorded only once. The chain uses TRBV18 and TRBJ1-3; weak D call: TRBD1 (5 bases). Germline values: CDR1 KGHSH, CDR2 LQKENI. CDR3 size: 16 residues. The V gene lost 2 bases and the J gene lost 0 bases, with 11 bases spanning the gap. In DNA, the CDR3 is TGTGCCAGCTCACCATACGACAGCAGCTCTGGAAACACCATATATTTT. It encodes CASSPYDSSSGNTIYF.

The genes are TRBV10-3 and TRBJ2-3; 12 bases match TRBD2. The V gene's germline CDR1 is ENHRY and CDR2 SYGVKD. J lost 2 bases, V lost 6 bases, and 3 bases had no gene match. The CDR3 sequence is 15 residues long. The CDR3 here is CAIRTSGGPTDTQYF. CDR3 DNA sequence: TGTGCCATCAGGACTAGCGGGGGACCCACAGATACGCAGTATTTT.

The genes are TRBV6-1 and TRBJ2-7, with a possible D match to TRBD1 (6 bases). Germline CDR1 MNHNS, CDR2 SASEGT. The length of the CDR3 is 14 residues. With 1 base removed from V and 4 bases from J, the gap between germline ends came to 11 bases. DNA of the CDR3: TGTGCCAGCAGTGAAGGGGACACTATATACGAGCAGTACTTC. Its translation: CASSEGDTIYEQYF.

The chain is built from TRBV7-2 and TRBJ2-3, with D possibly being TRBD1 (5 bases). Trimming removed 0 bases from V and 2 bases from J, with 9 bases in between. The CDR3 covers 15 residues. The germline V gene encodes CDR1 SGHTA and CDR2 FQGNSA. CDR3 region: CASSLARQHTDTQYF. CDR3 nucleotides: TGTGCCAGCAGCTTAGCGCGACAGCACACAGATACGCAGTATTTT.

The chain couples TRBV6-6 to TRBJ2-4; D gene uncertain. This CDR3 has 15 amino acids. V lost 8 bases, J lost 9 bases, and 23 bases lay in between. CDR1 and CDR2 (germline): MNHNY, SVGAGI (reference sequence). CDR3 sequence reads: CASSLRERGESIQYF. CDR3 coding DNA: TGTGCCAGCTCCCTAAGGGAAAGAGGAGAAAGCATTCAGTACTTC.